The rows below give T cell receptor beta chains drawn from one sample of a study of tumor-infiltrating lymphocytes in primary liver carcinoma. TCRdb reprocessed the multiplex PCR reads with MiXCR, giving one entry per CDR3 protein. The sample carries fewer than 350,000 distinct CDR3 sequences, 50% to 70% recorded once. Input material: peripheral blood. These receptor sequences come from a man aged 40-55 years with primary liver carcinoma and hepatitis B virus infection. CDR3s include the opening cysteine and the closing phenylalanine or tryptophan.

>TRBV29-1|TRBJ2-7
CSVAGLAGYSYEQYF
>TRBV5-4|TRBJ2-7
CVSSLGRETPYEQYF
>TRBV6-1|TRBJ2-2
CAGRVPTRDRGELFF
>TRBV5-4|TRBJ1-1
CASSLGRPGDALAFF
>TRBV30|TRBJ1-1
CAWSVRESTAIF
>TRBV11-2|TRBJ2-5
CASSWATGIGETQYF
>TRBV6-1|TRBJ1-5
CASSVMTGSDQPQHF
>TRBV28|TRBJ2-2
CASSYLATGELFF
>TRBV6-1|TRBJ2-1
CASSEGTSGGNEQFF
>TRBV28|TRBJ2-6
CASFPGSSGANVLTF
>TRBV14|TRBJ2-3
CASSPSLQVTQYF
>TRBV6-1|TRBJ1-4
CASGQAAYQKLFF
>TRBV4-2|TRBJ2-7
CASSQGLYKGDEQYF
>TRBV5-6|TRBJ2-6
CASSFSPAGANILTF
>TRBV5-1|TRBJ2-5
CASGLGGDYQETQYF
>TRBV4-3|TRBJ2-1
CASSQVHQCEPYNEQFF
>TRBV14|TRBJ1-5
CASSLRGDSQPRHF
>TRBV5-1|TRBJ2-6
CASSFIRGSVGANVLTF
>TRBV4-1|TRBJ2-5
CASSQDFNPISETQYF
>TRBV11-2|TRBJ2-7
CVSSLTDGAYEHYF
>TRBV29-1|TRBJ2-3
CSVRQGVDTQCF
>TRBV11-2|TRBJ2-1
CASSLPKDPTYNGEFF
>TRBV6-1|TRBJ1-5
CASKMWDQPQHF
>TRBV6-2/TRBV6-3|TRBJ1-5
CASSYSAGISNQPQHF
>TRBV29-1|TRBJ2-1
CSVATSHYIEQFF
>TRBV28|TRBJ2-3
CASSLIAVYTDTQYF
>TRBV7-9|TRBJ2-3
CPSSPLGRGTDTQYF
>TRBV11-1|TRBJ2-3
CTSSYDGDMQYF
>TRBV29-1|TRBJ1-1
CSGRKVANTEAFF
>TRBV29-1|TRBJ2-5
CSVEDPTSGYF
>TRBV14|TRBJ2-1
CASRYSPGERFF
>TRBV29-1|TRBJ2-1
CSAPTSGTGTPNEQFF
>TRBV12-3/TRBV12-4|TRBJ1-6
CASNPTGGNSPLHF
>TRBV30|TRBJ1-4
CAWSGRQGEKLFF
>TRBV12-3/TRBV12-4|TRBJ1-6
CASISDRDYNSPLHF
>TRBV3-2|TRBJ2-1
CATMGVREAISCNNEQFF
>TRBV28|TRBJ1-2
CASSLVTGWDYGYTF
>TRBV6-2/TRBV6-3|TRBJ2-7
CANCSRREGDLSYEQYF
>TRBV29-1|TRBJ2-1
CRVDSFGGYDEQFF
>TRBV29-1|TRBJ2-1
CSVGLAGGWYNEQFF
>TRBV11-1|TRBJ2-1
CASNMGLAGVFGQFF
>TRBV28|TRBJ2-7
CASSLIPTMQYF